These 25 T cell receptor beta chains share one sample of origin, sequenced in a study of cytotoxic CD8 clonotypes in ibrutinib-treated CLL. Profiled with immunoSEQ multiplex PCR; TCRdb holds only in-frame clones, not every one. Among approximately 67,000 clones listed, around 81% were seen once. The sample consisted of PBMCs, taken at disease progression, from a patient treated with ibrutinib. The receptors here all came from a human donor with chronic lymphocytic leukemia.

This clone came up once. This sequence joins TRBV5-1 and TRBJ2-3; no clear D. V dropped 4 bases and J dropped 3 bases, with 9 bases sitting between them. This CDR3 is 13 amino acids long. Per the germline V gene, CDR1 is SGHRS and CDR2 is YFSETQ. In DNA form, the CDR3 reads TGCGCCAGCAGCCCCCAAGAGACAGATACGCAGTATTTT. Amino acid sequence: CASSPQETDTQYF.

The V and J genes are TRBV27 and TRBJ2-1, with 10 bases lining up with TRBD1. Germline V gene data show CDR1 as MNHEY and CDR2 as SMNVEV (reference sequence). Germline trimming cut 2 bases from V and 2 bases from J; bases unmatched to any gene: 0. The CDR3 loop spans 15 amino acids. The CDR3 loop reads CASSLGTGAYNEQFF. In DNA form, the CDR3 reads TGTGCCAGCAGTTTAGGGACAGGGGCCTACAATGAGCAGTTCTTC.

CDR3 DNA: TGTGCCAGCAGCTTGGGGACAGGGAACACTGAAGCTTTCTTT. Translated: CASSLGTGNTEAFF. The rearrangement uses TRBV5-6 and TRBJ1-1, with 7 positions matching TRBD1. In germline, CDR1 is SGHDT, CDR2 YYEEEE. The CDR3 is 14 residues long. V was pared by 0 bases and J by 1 base, with 0 bases of the junction left unmatched.

The CDR3 loop is CSVYGQPDYTEAFF. CDR3 DNA: TGCAGCGTTTACGGACAACCGGATTACACTGAAGCTTTCTTT. J is TRBJ1-1 and V is TRBV29-1; the D gene is possibly TRBD1 (5 bases). The CDR3 covers 14 residues. Germline V gives CDR1 SQVTM, CDR2 ANQGSEA. The V gene lost 5 bases and the J gene lost 3 bases, with 16 bases spanning the gap.

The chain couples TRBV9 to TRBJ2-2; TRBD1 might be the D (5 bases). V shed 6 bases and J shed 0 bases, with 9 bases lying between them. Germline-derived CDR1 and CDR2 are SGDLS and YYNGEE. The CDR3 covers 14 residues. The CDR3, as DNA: TGTGCCAGCAAGACAGCCGCGAACACCGGGGAGCTGTTTTTT. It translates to CASKTAANTGELFF.

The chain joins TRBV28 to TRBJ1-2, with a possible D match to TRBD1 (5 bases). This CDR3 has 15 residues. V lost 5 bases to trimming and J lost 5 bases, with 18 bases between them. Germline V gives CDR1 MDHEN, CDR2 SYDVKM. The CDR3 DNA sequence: TGTGCCAGCAGTGCGGGGGGGGAAGACCTTTATGGCTACACCTTC. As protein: CASSAGGEDLYGYTF.

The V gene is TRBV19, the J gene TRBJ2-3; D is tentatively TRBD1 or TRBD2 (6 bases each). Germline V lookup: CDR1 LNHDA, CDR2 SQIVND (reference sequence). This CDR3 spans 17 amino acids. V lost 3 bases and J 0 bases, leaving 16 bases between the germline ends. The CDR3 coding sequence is TGTGCCAGTAGTATCCCCATTGGGGGGCCTAGCACAGATACGCAGTATTTT. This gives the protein CASSIPIGGPSTDTQYF.

The CDR3 protein is CASSPLISGANVLTF. The CDR3 DNA sequence: TGTGCCAGCAGCCCACTTATCTCTGGGGCCAACGTCCTGACTTTC. V usage is TRBV7-9 and J usage is TRBJ2-6; D is unclear. Deletions cut 5 bases from V and 0 bases from J, with 8 bases between. This CDR3 comprises 15 residues. Germline V gene lookup returns CDR1 SEHNR and CDR2 FQNEAQ (reference sequence).

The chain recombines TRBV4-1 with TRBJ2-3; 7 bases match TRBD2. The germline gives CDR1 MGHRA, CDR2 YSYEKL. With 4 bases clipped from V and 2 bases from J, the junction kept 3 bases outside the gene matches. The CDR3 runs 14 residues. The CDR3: CASSRGGDTDTQYF. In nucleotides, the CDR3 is TGCGCCAGCAGCCGGGGGGGAGACACAGATACGCAGTATTTT.

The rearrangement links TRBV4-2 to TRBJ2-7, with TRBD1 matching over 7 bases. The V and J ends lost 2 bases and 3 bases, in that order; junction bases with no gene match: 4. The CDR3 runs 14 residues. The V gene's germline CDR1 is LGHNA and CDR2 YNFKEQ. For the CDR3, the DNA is TGTGCCAGCAGCCAAAGGGACAGACACTACGAGCAGTACTTC. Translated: CASSQRDRHYEQYF.

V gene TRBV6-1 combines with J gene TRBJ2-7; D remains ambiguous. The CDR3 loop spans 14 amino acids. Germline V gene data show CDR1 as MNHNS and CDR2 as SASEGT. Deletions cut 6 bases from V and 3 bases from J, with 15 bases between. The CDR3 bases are TGTGCCAGCAGCCACGAAGCCTACGGCTACGAGCAGTACTTC. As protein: CASSHEAYGYEQYF.

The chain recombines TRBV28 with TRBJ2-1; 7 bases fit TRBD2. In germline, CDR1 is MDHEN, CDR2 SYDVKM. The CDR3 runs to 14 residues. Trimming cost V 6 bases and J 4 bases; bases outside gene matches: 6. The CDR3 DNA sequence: TGTGCCAGCAGAGGAGCGGGGAGGTACAATGAGCAGTTCTTC. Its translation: CASRGAGRYNEQFF.

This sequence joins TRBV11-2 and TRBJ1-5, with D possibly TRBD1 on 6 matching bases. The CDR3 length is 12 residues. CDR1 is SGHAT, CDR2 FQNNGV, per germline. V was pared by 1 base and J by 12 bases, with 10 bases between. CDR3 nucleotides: TGTGCCAGCAGCTTAGGGGGGGGCTACCAGCATTTT. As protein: CASSLGGGYQHF.

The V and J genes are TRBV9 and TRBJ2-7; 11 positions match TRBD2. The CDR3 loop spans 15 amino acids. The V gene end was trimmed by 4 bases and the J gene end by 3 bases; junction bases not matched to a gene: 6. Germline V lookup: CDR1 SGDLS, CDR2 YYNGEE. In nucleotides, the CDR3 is TGTGCCAGCAGCCCCTCCGGGACTAGCGGCTACGAGCAGTACTTC. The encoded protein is CASSPSGTSGYEQYF.

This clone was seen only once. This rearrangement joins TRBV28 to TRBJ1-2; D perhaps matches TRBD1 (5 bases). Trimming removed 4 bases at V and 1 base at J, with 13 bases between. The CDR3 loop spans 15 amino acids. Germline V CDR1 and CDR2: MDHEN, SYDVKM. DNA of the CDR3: TGTGCCAGCAGTTCTAGACTCGACAGTAACTATGGCTACACCTTC. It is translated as CASSSRLDSNYGYTF.

CDR3 loop: CASSPQPGNTIYF. Here the CDR3 DNA reads TGTGCCAGCTCTCCCCAACCTGGAAACACCATATATTTT. The V call is TRBV18, the J call TRBJ1-3, with no clear D. V lost 6 bases, J lost 2 bases, and 8 bases lay in between. The germline V gene has CDR1 KGHSH and CDR2 LQKENI. The CDR3 has 13 residues.

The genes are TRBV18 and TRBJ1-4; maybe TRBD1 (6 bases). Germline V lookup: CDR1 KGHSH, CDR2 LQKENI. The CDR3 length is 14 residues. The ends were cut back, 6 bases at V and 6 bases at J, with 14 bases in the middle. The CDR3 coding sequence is TGTGCCAGCTCCCCTACCGCAGGGGATGAAAAACTGTTTTTT. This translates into CASSPTAGDEKLFF.

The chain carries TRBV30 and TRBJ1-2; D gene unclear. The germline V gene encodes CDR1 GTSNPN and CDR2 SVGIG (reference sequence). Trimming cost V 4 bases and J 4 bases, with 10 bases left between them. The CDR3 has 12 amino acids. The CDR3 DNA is TGTGCCTGGAAGAGAGCGGGCTATGGCTACACCTTC. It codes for CAWKRAGYGYTF.

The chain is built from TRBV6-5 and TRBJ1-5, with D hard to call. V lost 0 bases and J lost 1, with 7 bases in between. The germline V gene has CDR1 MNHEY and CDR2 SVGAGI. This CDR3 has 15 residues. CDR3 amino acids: CASSYSSGSNQPQHF. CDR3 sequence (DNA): TGTGCCAGCAGTTACTCGAGTGGCAGCAATCAGCCCCAGCATTTT.

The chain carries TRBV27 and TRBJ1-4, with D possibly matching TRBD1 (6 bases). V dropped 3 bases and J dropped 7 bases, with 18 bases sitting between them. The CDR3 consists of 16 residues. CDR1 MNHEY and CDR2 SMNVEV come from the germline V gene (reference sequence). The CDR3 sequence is CASSFGRGVFIEKLFF. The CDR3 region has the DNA TGTGCCAGCAGTTTTGGCAGGGGAGTTTTTATTGAAAAACTGTTTTTT.

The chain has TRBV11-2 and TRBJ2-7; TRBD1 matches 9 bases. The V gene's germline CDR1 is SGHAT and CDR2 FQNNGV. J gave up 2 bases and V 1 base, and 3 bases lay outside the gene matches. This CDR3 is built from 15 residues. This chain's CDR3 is CASSLAGTGPYEQYF. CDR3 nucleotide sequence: TGTGCCAGCAGCTTAGCCGGGACAGGGCCCTACGAGCAGTACTTC.

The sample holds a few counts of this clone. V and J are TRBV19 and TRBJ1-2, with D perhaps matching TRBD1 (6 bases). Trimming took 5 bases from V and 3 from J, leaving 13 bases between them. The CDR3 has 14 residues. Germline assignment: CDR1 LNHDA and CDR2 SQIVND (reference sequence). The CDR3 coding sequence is TGTGCCAGTAGTGGAACAGGGTGGGACTATGGCTACACCTTC. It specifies CASSGTGWDYGYTF.

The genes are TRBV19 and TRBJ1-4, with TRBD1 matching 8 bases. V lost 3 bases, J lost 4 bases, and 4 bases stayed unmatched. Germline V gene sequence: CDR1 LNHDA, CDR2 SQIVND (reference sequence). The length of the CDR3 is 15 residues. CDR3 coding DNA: TGTGCCAGTAGTATGGACAGGGCTTTTAATGAAAAACTGTTTTTT. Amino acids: CASSMDRAFNEKLFF.

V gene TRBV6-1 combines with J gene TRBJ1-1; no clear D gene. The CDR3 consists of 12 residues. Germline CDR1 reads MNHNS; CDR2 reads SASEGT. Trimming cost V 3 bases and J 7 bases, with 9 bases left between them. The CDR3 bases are TGTGCCAGCAGTGATTGGGGAATTGAAGCTTTCTTT. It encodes CASSDWGIEAFF.

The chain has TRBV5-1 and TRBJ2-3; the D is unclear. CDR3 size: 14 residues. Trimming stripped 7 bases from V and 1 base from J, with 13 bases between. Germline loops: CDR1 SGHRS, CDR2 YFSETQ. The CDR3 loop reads CASSLGFRTDTQYF. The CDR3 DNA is TGCGCCAGCTCTCTGGGTTTTCGCACAGATACGCAGTATTTT.